Each of the 18 T cell receptor beta chains below was sequenced from the same sample in a study of patients and donors after allogeneic stem cell transplantation. TCRdb called the RT-PCR reads again in MiXCR, with one record for every CDR3 protein. Of approximately 170,000 distinct CDR3 sequences listed, roughly 24% are singletons. The sequenced material came from blood, either unsorted or a sorted T cell fraction (not recorded which). These receptors all stem from a human donor who was either an allogeneic HSCT recipient or a stem cell or donor lymphocyte infusion donor (not recorded which). It is not recorded whose cells these are; they may come from a transplant donor.

CDR3 amino acids: CSARVSGQENEQFF. Here the CDR3 DNA reads TGCAGTGCTAGAGTGTCAGGGCAGGAGAATGAGCAGTTCTTC. The chain is built from TRBV20-1 and TRBJ2-1, with a weak D call TRBD1 (5 bases). This CDR3 comprises 14 residues. V was pared by 1 base and J by 7 bases, with 14 bases between. CDR1 and CDR2 (germline): DFQATT, SNEGSKA (reference sequence).

This sequence joins TRBV6-5 and TRBJ1-6; D unresolved. The germline CDR1 and CDR2 sequences are MNHEY and SVGAGI. Trimming took off 6 bases at V and 7 bases at J, with 7 bases between the two ends. This CDR3 contains 12 residues. The CDR3 coding sequence is TGTGCCAGCAGCGATTTAAATTCACCCCTCCACTTT. It is translated as CASSDLNSPLHF.

This clonotype was detected a few times. The J gene is TRBJ2-7, the V gene TRBV6-1; TRBD2 might be the D (5 bases). Per the germline V gene, CDR1 is MNHNS and CDR2 is SASEGT. The CDR3 sequence is 12 residues long. V was pared by 5 bases and J by 5 bases, with 10 bases between. The chain's CDR3 is CASSIVGNEQYF. The CDR3 nucleotides read TGTGCCAGCAGTATAGTCGGGAACGAGCAGTACTTC.

This clonotype was seen a handful of times. This chain uses TRBV11-3 with TRBJ2-5, with D perhaps TRBD2 (6 bases). The length of the CDR3 is 13 residues. CDR1 and CDR2 from the germline V gene are SGHNT and YENEEA. The germline V and J ends were trimmed by 5 bases and 5 bases, with 12 bases remaining between them. The CDR3 bases are TGTGCCAGCAGCGATACGGGGGTGGAGACCCAGTACTTC. It is translated as CASSDTGVETQYF.

V gene TRBV6-5 combines with J gene TRBJ2-7, with D tentatively TRBD1 or TRBD2 (5 bases each). This CDR3 comprises 14 residues. The germline V gene has CDR1 MNHEY and CDR2 SVGAGI. V lost 2 bases and J 9 bases, leaving 17 bases between the germline ends. CDR3 nucleotide sequence: TGTGCCAGCAGTTACGAGGGGAGTCCCGGACGGCAGTACTTC. It encodes CASSYEGSPGRQYF.

This clonotype showed up just a few times. The CDR3 DNA follows: TGTGCCAGCAGTTTCGACGCTCCACTAGCAGGCGGTGAGCAGTTCTTC. Amino acid sequence: CASSFDAPLAGGEQFF. V and J are TRBV28 and TRBJ2-1; D may be TRBD2 (6 bases). V lost 3 bases and J lost 9, with 21 bases in between. The CDR3 contains 16 residues. Germline V CDR1 and CDR2: MDHEN, SYDVKM.

The chain joins TRBV3-1 to TRBJ2-5, with 12 bases that match TRBD2. Germline CDR1 and CDR2: LGHDT and YNNKEL (reference sequence). The CDR3 loop spans 20 amino acids. J was trimmed by 3 bases and V by 0 bases; bases with no gene match: 14. The CDR3 DNA reads as TGTGCCAGCAGCCAAGATGTGCGGTTTAGGACTAGCGGGACCAAAGAGACCCAGTACTTC. Amino acid sequence: CASSQDVRFRTSGTKETQYF.

The V gene is TRBV14, the J gene TRBJ2-3; maybe TRBD1 (5 bases). Germline V gene sequence: CDR1 SGHDN, CDR2 FVKESK. There are 14 residues in the CDR3. Between the trimmed V and J ends, which lost 4 bases and 1 base, there was a span of 9 bases. The CDR3 sequence is CASSRRVGTDTQYF. CDR3 DNA sequence: TGTGCCAGCAGCCGCAGGGTTGGCACAGATACGCAGTATTTT. Based on the CDR3 plus reference TRBV14 and TRBJ2-3, the full variable domain is EAGVTQFPSHSVIEKGQTVTLRCDPISGHDNLYWYRRVMGKEIKFLLHFVKESKQDESGMPNNRFLAERTGGTYSTLKVQPAELEDSGVYFCASSRRVGTDTQYFGPGTRLTVL.

In its sample, this clonotype was seen many times. V and J are TRBV12-3 or TRBV12-4 and TRBJ1-1; D may be TRBD1 (6 bases). Trimming took off 1 base at V and 9 bases at J, with 15 bases between the two ends. This CDR3 is built from 14 residues. The CDR3 DNA reads TGTGCCAGCAGTTTAGACTGGACAGTAAGAAAAGCTTTCTTT. Its protein is CASSLDWTVRKAFF.

This clonotype was counted between two and nine times. The J gene is TRBJ2-7, the V gene TRBV6-6; 8 bases fit TRBD1. Trimming cost V 6 bases and J 7 bases; bases outside gene matches: 17. Germline-derived CDR1 and CDR2 are MNHNY and SVGAGI (reference sequence). This CDR3 spans 16 amino acids. CDR3 protein: CASSLLRDRRRWEQYF. CDR3 nucleotides: TGTGCCAGCAGCCTACTCCGGGACAGGAGGCGTTGGGAGCAGTACTTC.

The genes are TRBV7-6 and TRBJ1-1; no clear D. This CDR3 comprises 14 residues. V was pared by 8 bases and J by 0 bases, with 13 bases between. Germline lookup yields CDR1 SGHVS and CDR2 FNYEAQ. The CDR3 here is CASGVGPMNTEAFF. For the CDR3, the DNA is TGTGCCAGCGGGGTAGGGCCCATGAACACTGAAGCTTTCTTT.

CDR3 amino acids: CASSHVTGGSSYEQYF. As DNA, the CDR3 is TGTGCCAGCTCACACGTGACGGGAGGGTCGTCCTACGAGCAGTACTTC. The chain recombines TRBV18 with TRBJ2-7, with 8 nucleotides matching TRBD2. The junction had 9 bases not matched to a gene; V was cut back by 4 bases and J by 1 base. This CDR3 has 16 residues. Per germline, CDR1 KGHSH and CDR2 LQKENI.

The chain joins TRBV6-5 to TRBJ2-7; no definite D call. V was shortened by 5 bases and J by 5 bases, with 13 bases between the two germline ends. The germline CDR1 and CDR2 sequences are MNHEY and SVGAGI. The CDR3 is made up of 13 amino acids. The DNA for the CDR3 is TGTGCCAGCAGTCCTGGGTTAGCCCACGAGCAGTACTTC. Its protein product is CASSPGLAHEQYF.

V and J are TRBV5-1 and TRBJ2-5, with TRBD1 identical over 9 bases. V was pared by 6 bases and J by 6 bases, with 6 bases of the junction left unmatched. The germline V gene has CDR1 SGHRS and CDR2 YFSETQ. The CDR3 is 13 residues long. The CDR3 reads CASTTGGGQTQYF. The CDR3, as DNA: TGCGCCAGCACAACAGGGGGCGGACAGACCCAGTACTTC.

The chain has TRBV29-1 and TRBJ2-5; perhaps TRBD1 as D (6 bases). The CDR3 loop spans 13 amino acids. Germline V gene lookup returns CDR1 SQVTM and CDR2 ANQGSEA. V lost 5 bases to trimming and J lost 1 base, with 11 bases between them. CDR3 protein: CSVCRQVQETQYF. CDR3 DNA: TGCAGCGTTTGTAGACAGGTCCAAGAGACCCAGTACTTC.

This clonotype was recorded a few times. The chain is built from TRBV5-1 and TRBJ1-1; maybe TRBD1 (5 bases). Germline CDR1 is SGHRS and CDR2 is YFSETQ. The germline V and J ends were trimmed by 5 bases and 3 bases, with 11 bases remaining between them. The CDR3 is 13 residues long. The CDR3 protein is CASRQGVDTEAFF. CDR3 in DNA: TGCGCCAGCAGGCAGGGTGTGGACACTGAAGCTTTCTTT.

This clonotype has only a few counts. This chain joins TRBV18 and TRBJ2-7, with 8 positions matching TRBD1. J lost 0 bases, V lost 6 bases, and 13 bases had no gene match. There are 17 residues in the CDR3. Germline lookup yields CDR1 KGHSH and CDR2 LQKENI. CDR3 DNA: TGTGCCAGCTCTCTTCTTAGGACAGGGCCGTTCTCCTACGAGCAGTACTTC. Translating gives CASSLLRTGPFSYEQYF.

The chain carries TRBV4-1 and TRBJ1-4; D is unclear. Germline loops: CDR1 MGHRA, CDR2 YSYEKL. The CDR3 consists of 13 residues. Trimming took 5 bases from V and 0 from J, leaving 4 bases between them. The CDR3: CASSITTNEKLFF. The DNA of the CDR3 is TGCGCCAGCAGCATAACAACTAATGAAAAACTGTTTTTT.